Detailed here is one T cell receptor beta chain. Germline V gives CDR1 DFQATT, CDR2 SNEGSKA (reference sequence). The V end lost 4 bases, the J end lost 4 bases, and 8 bases lay between the germline ends. CDR3 size: 11 residues. These data are taken from a study of cytomegalovirus exposure and HLA in healthy donors. The PCR contained 60 Vbeta and 13 Jbeta primers. The method was immunoSEQ multiplex PCR; TCRdb's version includes in-frame clones alone and lacks a portion of them. Of under 200,000 clones listed, about four fifths are singletons. The receptor's source is a woman between 18 and 30 years old in good health and CMV-seronegative. The chain links TRBV20-1 to TRBJ2-7; D not certain. Specimen: PBMCs. In DNA form, the CDR3 reads TGCAGTGCTACACCGGGTTACGAGCAGTACTTC. Its translation is CSATPGYEQYF.